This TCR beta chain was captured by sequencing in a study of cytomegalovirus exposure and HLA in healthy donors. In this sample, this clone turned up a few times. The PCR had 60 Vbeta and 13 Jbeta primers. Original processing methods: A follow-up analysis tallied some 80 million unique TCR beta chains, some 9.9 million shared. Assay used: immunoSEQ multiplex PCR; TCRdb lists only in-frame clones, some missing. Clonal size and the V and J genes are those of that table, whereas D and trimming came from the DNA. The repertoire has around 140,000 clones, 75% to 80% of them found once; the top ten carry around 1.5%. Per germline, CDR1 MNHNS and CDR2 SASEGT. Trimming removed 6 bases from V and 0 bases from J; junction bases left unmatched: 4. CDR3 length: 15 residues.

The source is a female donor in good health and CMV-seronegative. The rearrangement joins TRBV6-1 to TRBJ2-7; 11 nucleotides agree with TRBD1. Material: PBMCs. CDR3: CASRAGTGGSYEQYF. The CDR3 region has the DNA TGTGCCAGCAGAGCCGGGACAGGGGGCTCCTACGAGCAGTACTTC.